This T cell receptor (beta chain) was sequenced during a study of neurological immune-mediated disorders. Per sequencing run, 15-18 subjects together gave over 170 million TCR-beta sequences. TCRdb itself ran the 5' RACE reads through MiXCR, one entry per CDR3 protein. The data show tens of thousands of distinct CDR3 sequences, about 9.5% seen once. This clonotype was counted at least ten times. Unsorted libraries used 2 million PBMCs kept at -80 degrees C. Sequenced input: PBMCs. This clonotype was sampled from a man in his forties or fifties in good health.

CDR3 sequence reads: CASSYIGLAGDWETQYF. CDR3 nucleotide sequence: TGTGCCAGCAGCTACATCGGACTAGCGGGAGACTGGGAGACCCAGTACTTC. This chain links TRBV7-2 with TRBJ2-5; TRBD2 aligns across 13 bases. The V gene's germline CDR1 is SGHTA and CDR2 FQGNSA. The CDR3 length is 17 residues. The V segment lost 4 bases and the J segment 5 bases; nucleotides outside the gene matches: 10.